The next 31 T cell receptor beta chains were all read from a single sample in a study of cytomegalovirus exposure and HLA in healthy donors. In the PCR, 60 Vbeta and 13 Jbeta primers were used. The repertoire was sequenced with immunoSEQ multiplex PCR; TCRdb's copy has only in-frame clones and lacks some. The sample carries under 250,000 clones, over 75% recorded once. Sequenced sample: PBMCs. These receptors all stem from a woman aged 50 to 60 in good health and CMV-seronegative.

This sequence joins TRBV28 and TRBJ2-1, with 8 positions matching TRBD2. The CDR3 extends over 15 amino acids. J gave up 2 bases and V 2 bases, and 2 bases lay outside the gene matches. The germline CDR1 and CDR2 sequences are MDHEN and SYDVKM. CDR3 in amino acids: CASSLVAGPYNEQFF. The DNA of the CDR3 is TGTGCCAGCAGTTTAGTAGCGGGACCCTACAATGAGCAGTTCTTC.

The rearrangement uses TRBV18 and TRBJ2-2; D is unclear. Trimming removed 7 bases at V and 6 bases at J, with 6 bases between. Germline CDR1 KGHSH, CDR2 LQKENI. The CDR3 length is 11 residues. CDR3 sequence reads: CASWAAGELFF. The CDR3 DNA reads as TGTGCCAGCTGGGCAGCCGGGGAGCTGTTTTTT.

Turning to this clone: This sample also contains other DNA sequences that code for the same CDR3. The chain links TRBV28 to TRBJ1-2, with TRBD1 as a possible D gene (5 bases). The CDR3 sequence is 15 residues long. CDR1 is MDHEN, CDR2 SYDVKM, per germline. The ends were cut back, 7 bases at V and 5 bases at J, with 20 bases in the middle. The CDR3 DNA reads TGTGCCAGCATCCCGGCAGGGCAGGTCCCTTATGGCTACACCTTC. Protein: CASIPAGQVPYGYTF.

The chain combines TRBV4-3 with TRBJ2-1, with 12 bases that match TRBD2. V shed 1 base and J 2 bases; nucleotides not matched to a gene: 6. The CDR3 sequence is 18 residues long. Germline V lookup: CDR1 LGHNA, CDR2 YSLEER. Written as DNA, the CDR3 is TGCGCCAGCAGCCAAGTAAGGCGACTAGCGGGAGCCTACAATGAGCAGTTCTTC. Translating it yields CASSQVRRLAGAYNEQFF.

The chain has TRBV19 and TRBJ2-2, with a weak D call TRBD1 (6 bases). From germline, CDR1 is LNHDA and CDR2 SQIVND (reference sequence). Trimming shortened V by 5 bases and J by 7 bases, and 8 bases separated the two germline ends. CDR3 length: 12 residues. The CDR3 bases are TGTGCCAGTAGTCAGGGGTACGGGGAGCTGTTTTTT. Encoded protein: CASSQGYGELFF.

The chain couples TRBV2 to TRBJ2-7, with 7 bases lining up with TRBD1. The CDR3 runs 14 residues. The V and J ends lost 4 bases and 4 bases, in that order; junction bases with no gene match: 7. Germline V gene sequence: CDR1 SNHLY, CDR2 FYNNEI. In nucleotides, the CDR3 is TGTGCCAGCAGTGCACAGGGGAAGGGGTACGAGCAGTACTTC. Its protein product is CASSAQGKGYEQYF.

CDR3 in DNA: TGTGCGGCTCAATCCGGGACTCTCCCGGGCGGTGAGCAGTTCTTC. It codes for CAAQSGTLPGGEQFF. The chain recombines TRBV27 with TRBJ2-1; D possibly corresponds to TRBD2 (6 bases). The CDR3 extends over 15 amino acids. Germline V lookup: CDR1 MNHEY, CDR2 SMNVEV (reference sequence).

This chain links TRBV19 with TRBJ1-1, with 10 positions matching TRBD1. Per the germline V gene, CDR1 is LNHDA and CDR2 is SQIVND (reference sequence). The CDR3 loop spans 17 amino acids. J was trimmed by 7 bases and V by 3 bases; bases with no gene match: 14. CDR3 nucleotide sequence: TGTGCCAGTAGTATGGGGACAGACAGGGGGCGAAGTGGTGAAGCTTTCTTT. The encoded protein is CASSMGTDRGRSGEAFF.

J is TRBJ2-1 and V is TRBV25-1, with D hard to call. Trimming took 4 bases from V and 5 from J, leaving 3 bases between them. CDR3 length equals 11 residues. CDR1 MGHDK and CDR2 SYGVNS come from the germline V gene. The DNA for the CDR3 is TGTGCCAGCAGTGTCGACAATGAGCAGTTCTTC. Encoded protein: CASSVDNEQFF.

The rearrangement links TRBV5-6 to TRBJ1-2; TRBD1 agrees at 10 bases. The CDR3 totals 17 residues. With 1 base clipped from V and 7 bases from J, the junction kept 13 bases outside the gene matches. Germline V gives CDR1 SGHDT, CDR2 YYEEEE. The CDR3 protein is CASSLLGQGIFGSGYTF. CDR3 bases: TGTGCCAGCAGCTTGCTGGGACAGGGGATTTTCGGAAGTGGCTACACCTTC.

The chain carries TRBV11-2 and TRBJ2-1, with D possibly matching TRBD1 (5 bases). The CDR3 contains 16 residues. Germline V gene sequence: CDR1 SGHAT, CDR2 FQNNGV. With 7 bases removed from V and 2 bases from J, the gap between germline ends came to 18 bases. CDR3 loop: CASTPPRQGPYNEQFF. The CDR3 region has the DNA TGTGCCAGCACCCCTCCCCGGCAGGGTCCCTACAATGAGCAGTTCTTC. Complete variable domain (other parts from reference TRBV11-2 and TRBJ2-1): EAGVAQSPRYKIIEKRQSVAFWCNPISGHATLYWYQQILGQGPKLLIQFQNNGVVDDSQLPKDRFSAERLKGVDSTLKIQPAKLEDSAVYLCASTPPRQGPYNEQFFGPGTRLTVL.

This clone has just a few counts. The chain is built from TRBV7-9 and TRBJ2-1; 10 bases line up with TRBD2. V was clipped by 1 base and J by 3 bases; unmatched bases: 0. The CDR3 totals 15 residues. CDR1 is SEHNR, CDR2 FQNEAQ, per germline (reference sequence). CDR3 residues: CASSLVAGGYNEQFF. The CDR3 DNA is TGTGCCAGCAGCTTAGTAGCGGGAGGCTACAATGAGCAGTTCTTC. The full variable domain, in which reference TRBV7-9 and TRBJ2-1 provide the parts outside the CDR3, is DTGVSQNPRHKITKRGQNVTFRCDPISEHNRLYWYRQTLGQGPEFLTYFQNEAQLEKSRLLSDRFSAERPKGSFSTLEIQRTEQGDSAMYLCASSLVAGGYNEQFFGPGTRLTVL.

The rearrangement links TRBV6-5 to TRBJ2-7; tentative D call: TRBD1 (6 bases). With 5 bases removed from V and 3 bases from J, the gap between germline ends came to 11 bases. This CDR3 comprises 13 residues. From germline, CDR1 is MNHEY and CDR2 SVGAGI. The CDR3 nucleotides are TGTGCCAGCAGTCAACAGGGCCTCTACGAGCAGTACTTC. This encodes CASSQQGLYEQYF.

This chain uses TRBV18 with TRBJ2-2; D may be TRBD1 (5 bases). This CDR3 is 14 amino acids long. Trimming stripped 6 bases from V and 7 bases from J, with 15 bases between. Germline CDR1 is KGHSH and CDR2 is LQKENI. DNA of the CDR3: TGTGCCAGCTCCACCATCAGGGCCGGCGGGGAGCTGTTTTTT. It specifies CASSTIRAGGELFF.

In this sample, this clone turned up once. This sequence joins TRBV29-1 and TRBJ2-1; D unresolved. CDR3 length: 13 amino acids. Deletions cut 5 bases from V and 3 bases from J, with 11 bases between. Germline CDR1 SQVTM, CDR2 ANQGSEA. The CDR3 DNA follows: TGCAGCGTTAGGAAACCGGGCTACAATGAGCAGTTCTTC. The encoded protein is CSVRKPGYNEQFF.

The chain joins TRBV5-4 to TRBJ1-4; weak D call: TRBD1 (6 bases). The V end lost 4 bases, the J end lost 4 bases, and 14 bases lay between the germline ends. CDR1 is SGHNT and CDR2 is YYREEE in the germline V gene (reference sequence). There are 15 residues in the CDR3. The CDR3 bases are TGTGCCAGCAGCACACGGACAGAGAGTAATGAAAAACTGTTTTTT. Translated: CASSTRTESNEKLFF.

This clone was seen once. CDR3 in amino acids: CASSSPRTGESATQYF. CDR3 in DNA: TGTGCCAGCAGTTCACCTAGGACAGGGGAAAGTGCTACGCAGTATTTT. The chain carries TRBV27 and TRBJ2-3; 9 bases map to TRBD1. V shed 4 bases and J 8 bases; nucleotides not matched to a gene: 13. This CDR3 comprises 16 residues. Germline-derived CDR1 and CDR2 are MNHEY and SMNVEV (reference sequence).

The chain is built from TRBV6-5 and TRBJ2-7, with D possibly being TRBD1 (7 bases). The CDR3 is made up of 15 amino acids. Trimming took 2 bases from V and 0 from J, leaving 11 bases between them. The germline V gene has CDR1 MNHEY and CDR2 SVGAGI. The CDR3 DNA reads TGTGCCAGCAGTTACACCAGGGGGGTCTCCTACGAGCAGTACTTC. Residues: CASSYTRGVSYEQYF.

There are a few counts of this clone. V and J are TRBV4-3 and TRBJ2-3; 7 bases align to TRBD2. V lost 2 bases and J lost 4; bases outside the gene matches: 12. Germline assignment: CDR1 LGHNA and CDR2 YSLEER. The CDR3 runs to 17 residues. Here the CDR3 DNA reads TGCGCCAGCAGCCAATCCTCCCGTGGGAGGGTGGCAGATACGCAGTATTTT. Its protein is CASSQSSRGRVADTQYF.

The rearrangement links TRBV11-1 to TRBJ2-3; 15 bases fit TRBD2. The CDR3 is made up of 18 amino acids. Germline V gene sequence: CDR1 SGHAT, CDR2 FQDESV (reference sequence). The junction had 10 bases not matched to a gene; V was cut back by 4 bases and J by 5 bases. The CDR3 spells CASSSPGLAGGRGDTQYF. CDR3 nucleotides: TGTGCCAGCAGCTCTCCGGGACTAGCGGGAGGAAGAGGAGATACGCAGTATTTT.

This clone has more than one count but fewer than ten. The chain combines TRBV2 with TRBJ2-7, with 9 bases that match TRBD1. V lost 11 bases, J lost 2 bases, and 7 bases stayed unmatched. The CDR3 totals 13 residues. Germline V gene sequence: CDR1 SNHLY, CDR2 FYNNEI. The DNA of the CDR3 is TGTGCCCTCCGGGACAGGGTCACCTACGAGCAGTACTTC. Its translation is CALRDRVTYEQYF.

The chain is built from TRBV29-1 and TRBJ1-1, with D perhaps matching TRBD1 (6 bases). This CDR3 region has 12 residues. V was cut by 5 bases and J by 5 bases, with 12 bases left in between. The V gene's germline CDR1 is SQVTM and CDR2 ANQGSEA. This CDR3 is CSVTDSGTEAFF. CDR3 coding DNA: TGCAGCGTTACGGACAGTGGAACTGAAGCTTTCTTT.

The V gene is TRBV7-7, the J gene TRBJ2-2; maybe TRBD2 (6 bases). V lost 1 base and J 5 bases, leaving 11 bases between the germline ends. Germline assignment: CDR1 SSHAT and CDR2 FNYEAQ (reference sequence). The CDR3 has 15 residues. The CDR3 DNA reads TGTGCCAGCAGCTTAGTCGGAGGGGCTACCGGGGAGCTGTTTTTT. Translated: CASSLVGGATGELFF.

The chain carries TRBV28 and TRBJ1-2; 8 nucleotides align to TRBD1. The CDR3 runs 13 residues. V gave up 5 bases and J gave up 8 bases; unmatched junction bases: 7. CDR1 MDHEN and CDR2 SYDVKM come from the germline V gene. Here the CDR3 reads CASSLTGVGGYTF. In DNA form, the CDR3 reads TGTGCCAGCAGTCTGACAGGGGTTGGAGGCTACACCTTC.

The J gene is TRBJ2-2, the V gene TRBV9; D is possibly TRBD2 (5 bases). V dropped 2 bases and J dropped 0 bases, with 8 bases sitting between them. In germline, CDR1 is SGDLS, CDR2 YYNGEE. The CDR3 runs to 15 residues. The CDR3 coding sequence is TGTGCCAGCAGCGTTCGGGGTTCGAACACCGGGGAGCTGTTTTTT. This sequence encodes CASSVRGSNTGELFF.

This clone appeared once. The CDR3 DNA reads TGTGCCAGCAGCCCTGGAAGCGCAACTAATGAAAAACTGTTTTTT. This translates into CASSPGSATNEKLFF. V and J are TRBV5-5 and TRBJ1-4; the D is unclear. Trimming shortened V by 4 bases and J by 0 bases, and 10 bases separated the two germline ends. This CDR3 spans 15 amino acids. Germline loops: CDR1 SGHKS, CDR2 YYEKEE (reference sequence).

Concerning this clone itself: Additional DNA sequences in this sample encode the identical CDR3. The V call is TRBV18, the J call TRBJ2-7; TRBD2 matches 10 bases. The CDR3 length is 14 residues. Trimming at V came to 0 bases and at J to 4 bases, leaving 0 bases not matched to a gene. The germline V gene has CDR1 KGHSH and CDR2 LQKENI. The CDR3 loop is CASSPPGLAYEQYF. DNA for the CDR3: TGTGCCAGCTCACCACCGGGACTAGCGTACGAGCAGTACTTC.

The chain couples TRBV5-4 to TRBJ1-2; D possibly corresponds to TRBD1 (6 bases). With 0 bases removed from V and 5 bases from J, the gap between germline ends came to 17 bases. Germline V gene data show CDR1 as SGHNT and CDR2 as YYREEE (reference sequence). This CDR3 contains 16 residues. In DNA, the CDR3 is TGTGCCAGCAGCTTGGGAGGTCAGGGGTCTTCATATGGCTACACCTTC. The encoded protein is CASSLGGQGSSYGYTF.

This chain uses TRBV28 with TRBJ1-5, with TRBD1 matching 9 bases. This CDR3 has 15 residues. V shed 6 bases, J shed 5 bases, and the junction held 8 bases outside the gene matches. CDR1 and CDR2 from the germline V gene are MDHEN and SYDVKM. The CDR3 here is CASSSTGTGYQPQHF. Here the CDR3 DNA reads TGTGCCAGCAGCTCTACCGGGACAGGGTATCAGCCCCAGCATTTT.

The rearrangement links TRBV28 to TRBJ2-7; possibly TRBD1 for D (8 bases). The germline V and J ends were trimmed by 6 bases and 3 bases, with 15 bases remaining between them. The CDR3 spans 14 residues. From germline, CDR1 is MDHEN and CDR2 SYDVKM. The CDR3, as DNA: TGTGCCAGCAGGAACAGGGGGGGCCGCTACGAGCAGTACTTC. As protein: CASRNRGGRYEQYF.

In its sample, this clone was seen a few times. The DNA of the CDR3 is TGTGCCAGCAGCTTACGGGACAGTCGAACTGAAGCTTTCTTT. This codes for CASSLRDSRTEAFF. The chain recombines TRBV11-2 with TRBJ1-1, with 7 bases identical to TRBD1. The CDR3 has 14 amino acids. Germline CDR1 and CDR2: SGHAT and FQNNGV. Trimming cost V 2 bases and J 5 bases; bases outside gene matches: 5.